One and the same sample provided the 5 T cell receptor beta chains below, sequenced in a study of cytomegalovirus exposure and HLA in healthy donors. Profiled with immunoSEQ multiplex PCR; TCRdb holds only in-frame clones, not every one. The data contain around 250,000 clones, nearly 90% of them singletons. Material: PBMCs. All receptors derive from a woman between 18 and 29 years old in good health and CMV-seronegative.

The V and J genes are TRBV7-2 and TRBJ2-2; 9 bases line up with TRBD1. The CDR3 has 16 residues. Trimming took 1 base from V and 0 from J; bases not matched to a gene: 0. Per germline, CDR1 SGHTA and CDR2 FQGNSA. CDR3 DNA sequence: TGTGCCAGCAGCTTAGGGACAGGGGCGAACACCGGGGAGCTGTTTTTT. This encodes CASSLGTGANTGELFF.

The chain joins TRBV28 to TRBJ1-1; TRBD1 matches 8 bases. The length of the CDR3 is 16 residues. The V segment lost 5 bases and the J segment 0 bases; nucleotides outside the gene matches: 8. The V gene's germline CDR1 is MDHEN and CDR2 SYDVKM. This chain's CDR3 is CASSPPTGGVNTEAFF. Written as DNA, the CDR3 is TGTGCCAGCAGTCCCCCCACAGGGGGAGTGAACACTGAAGCTTTCTTT.

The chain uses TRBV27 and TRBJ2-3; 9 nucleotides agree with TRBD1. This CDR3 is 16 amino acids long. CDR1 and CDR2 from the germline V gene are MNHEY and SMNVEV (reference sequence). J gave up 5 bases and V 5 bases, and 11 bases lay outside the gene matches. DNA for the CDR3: TGTGCCAGCAGTGTACCGGGGACAGGGTCAATAGATACGCAGTATTTT. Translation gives CASSVPGTGSIDTQYF.

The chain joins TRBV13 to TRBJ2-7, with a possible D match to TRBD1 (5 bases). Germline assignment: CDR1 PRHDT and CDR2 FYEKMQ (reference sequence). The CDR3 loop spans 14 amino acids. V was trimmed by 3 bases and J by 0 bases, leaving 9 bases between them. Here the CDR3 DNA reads TGTGCCAGCAGCTTGGACACGTTCTCCTACGAGCAGTACTTC. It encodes CASSLDTFSYEQYF.

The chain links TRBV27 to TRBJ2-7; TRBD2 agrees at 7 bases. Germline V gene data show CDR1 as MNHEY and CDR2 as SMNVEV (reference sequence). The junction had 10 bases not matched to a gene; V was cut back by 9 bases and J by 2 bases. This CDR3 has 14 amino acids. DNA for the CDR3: TGTGCCAGACGACTAGCCAATCCTCCCTACGAGCAGTACGTC. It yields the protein CARRLANPPYEQYV.